The 20 T cell receptor beta chains below all came from one sample that was sequenced in a study of blood T cell repertoires in COVID-19. Generated by immunoSEQ multiplex PCR, the TCRdb table keeps only in-frame clones and is missing some. Found here are around 250,000 clones, more than 75% of them singletons; the top ten hold 6.6%. Specimen: PBMCs or T cells enriched from blood (not recorded which). These receptor sequences come from a woman in her forties or fifties who had been exposed to COVID-19.

This clone was picked up one time. The chain carries TRBV15 and TRBJ1-2; 7 bases align to TRBD1. V dropped 3 bases and J dropped 11; count of bases not matched to a gene: 6. CDR1 and CDR2 from the germline V gene are LNHNV and YYDKDF (reference sequence). The CDR3 contains 12 residues. CDR3 coding DNA: TGTGCCACCAGCAGTACGACAGGGCCATACACCTTC. It specifies CATSSTTGPYTF.

The CDR3 is CATSDSPGGTDTQYF. DNA for the CDR3: TGTGCCACCAGTGATTCCCCCGGCGGAACAGATACGCAGTATTTT. This rearrangement joins TRBV24-1 to TRBJ2-3, with D hard to call. Trimming removed 2 bases from V and 3 bases from J, with 11 bases in between. Germline V gene data show CDR1 as KGHDR and CDR2 as SFDVKD. The CDR3 covers 15 residues.

This clone occurred once. This sequence joins TRBV7-3 and TRBJ2-1, with 10 bases identical to TRBD2. The length of the CDR3 is 14 residues. V was clipped by 5 bases and J by 10 bases; unmatched bases: 8. Germline loops: CDR1 SGHTA, CDR2 FQGTGA. This chain's CDR3 is CASSVPGLATEQFF. The CDR3 nucleotides read TGTGCCAGCAGCGTCCCGGGACTAGCGACCGAGCAGTTCTTC.

The chain combines TRBV18 with TRBJ2-3; a possible D gene is TRBD1 (5 bases). CDR1 is KGHSH, CDR2 LQKENI, per germline. CDR3 length: 13 residues. Between the trimmed V and J ends, which lost 4 bases and 4 bases, there was a span of 9 bases. This CDR3 reads CASSLRDSDTQYF. The DNA for the CDR3 is TGTGCCAGCTCACTCAGGGATTCAGATACGCAGTATTTT.

This clone was seen a single time. The CDR3, as DNA: TGTGCCAGCAGTTTATACGTGACTAGCGGGGGCCACTCCTACGAGCAGTACTTC. Its translation is CASSLYVTSGGHSYEQYF. The rearrangement uses TRBV27 and TRBJ2-7, with 12 bases identical to TRBD2. The junction had 7 bases not matched to a gene; V was cut back by 1 base and J by 0 bases. Germline CDR1 reads MNHEY; CDR2 reads SMNVEV (reference sequence). The CDR3 contains 18 residues.

The V and J genes are TRBV10-3 and TRBJ2-1; D may be TRBD2 (5 bases). Germline-derived CDR1 and CDR2 are ENHRY and SYGVKD. This CDR3 is 17 amino acids long. With 4 bases removed from V and 6 bases from J, the gap between germline ends came to 22 bases. The CDR3 region is CAISVGNLAEGANEQFF. In nucleotides, the CDR3 is TGTGCCATCAGTGTAGGGAATCTAGCTGAAGGAGCCAATGAGCAGTTCTTC.

The J gene is TRBJ1-2, the V gene TRBV12-3 or TRBV12-4; possibly TRBD1 for D (5 bases). Trimming shortened V by 4 bases and J by 8 bases, and 14 bases separated the two germline ends. This CDR3 contains 13 residues. The CDR3 is CASSSAWGGGYTF. The CDR3 nucleotides read TGTGCCAGCAGTTCGGCGTGGGGCGGCGGCTACACCTTC.

The chain recombines TRBV18 with TRBJ2-3; D is undetermined. Germline loops: CDR1 KGHSH, CDR2 LQKENI. The CDR3 is made up of 13 amino acids. V lost 3 bases, J lost 2 bases, and 6 bases lay in between. The CDR3 spells CASSPLLTDTQYF. CDR3 in DNA: TGTGCCAGCTCACCCTTACTCACAGATACGCAGTATTTT. Together with reference TRBV18 and TRBJ2-3, the CDR3 gives the full variable domain: NAGVMQNPRHLVRRRGQEARLRCSPMKGHSHVYWYRQLPEEGLKFMVYLQKENIIDESGMPKERFSAEFPKEGPSILRIQQVVRGDSAAYFCASSPLLTDTQYFGPGTRLTVL.

The gene calls are TRBV2 and TRBJ1-5; 8 bases fit TRBD1. The CDR3 runs to 16 residues. V lost 4 bases and J lost 0; bases outside the gene matches: 5. Germline CDR1 reads SNHLY; CDR2 reads FYNNEI. The DNA of the CDR3 is TGTGCCAGCAGTGGTGGGACAGGCATTAGCAATCAGCCCCAGCATTTT. This translates into CASSGGTGISNQPQHF.

This chain joins TRBV9 and TRBJ1-1; D is uncertain. Trimming took off 1 base at V and 5 bases at J, with 9 bases between the two ends. The CDR3 consists of 13 residues. Germline V lookup: CDR1 SGDLS, CDR2 YYNGEE. Written as DNA, the CDR3 is TGTGCCAGCAGCGTAAGCCTGAGGACTGAAGCTTTCTTT. It specifies CASSVSLRTEAFF.

This chain connects TRBV10-3 to TRBJ2-5, with 7 bases that match TRBD1. Germline loops: CDR1 ENHRY, CDR2 SYGVKD. Trimming at V came to 5 bases and at J to 2 bases, leaving 8 bases not matched to a gene. This CDR3 region has 15 residues. The CDR3 nucleotides read TGTGCCATCAGTCCAGGACAGGAGTATCAAGAGACCCAGTACTTC. Amino acid sequence: CAISPGQEYQETQYF.

This rearrangement joins TRBV6-5 to TRBJ2-7; the D gene is possibly TRBD1 (6 bases). This CDR3 region has 14 residues. V was trimmed by 9 bases and J by 3 bases, leaving 18 bases between them. CDR1 MNHEY and CDR2 SVGAGI come from the germline V gene. CDR3 DNA: TGTGCCAGTTCTACAGGGAATTTGGGCTACGAGCAGTACTTC. The encoded protein is CASSTGNLGYEQYF.

The V gene is TRBV13, the J gene TRBJ1-2, with D uncertain. CDR1 and CDR2 (germline): PRHDT, FYEKMQ (reference sequence). CDR3 size: 13 residues. V lost 3 bases, J lost 6 bases, and 11 bases lay in between. This CDR3 reads CASSLAHGNGYTF. The CDR3 coding sequence is TGTGCCAGCAGCTTGGCCCACGGGAATGGCTACACCTTC.

The genes are TRBV5-4 and TRBJ2-5; 8 bases map to TRBD1. J was trimmed by 3 bases and V by 4 bases; bases with no gene match: 11. CDR3 length equals 16 residues. CDR1 and CDR2 (germline): SGHNT, YYREEE (reference sequence). The CDR3 is CASSVERQGPKETQYF. In DNA, the CDR3 is TGTGCCAGCAGCGTGGAGAGACAGGGGCCGAAAGAGACCCAGTACTTC.

The chain employs TRBV20-1 and TRBJ1-6; D gene ambiguous. This CDR3 is built from 18 residues. The V gene lost 3 bases and the J gene lost 0 bases, with 18 bases spanning the gap. Germline-derived CDR1 and CDR2 are DFQATT and SNEGSKA (reference sequence). The CDR3 nucleotides are TGCAGTGCTAGTCGGGTGGAGGTCTCCAGCTCCTATAATTCACCCCTCCACTTT. It codes for CSASRVEVSSSYNSPLHF.

This chain uses TRBV18 with TRBJ2-1, with D possibly matching TRBD1 (6 bases). This CDR3 has 15 residues. V gave up 2 bases and J gave up 1 base, with 9 bases separating them. The germline V gene encodes CDR1 KGHSH and CDR2 LQKENI. CDR3 protein: CASSPYGQSYNEQFF. The CDR3 nucleotides are TGTGCCAGCTCACCATACGGACAGTCCTACAATGAGCAGTTCTTC.

This clone came up once. V and J are TRBV2 and TRBJ1-6, with 10 bases aligning to TRBD1. The J segment lost 9 bases and the V segment lost 4 bases, leaving 6 bases of the junction unmatched. The CDR3 sequence is 15 residues long. Germline V gene data show CDR1 as SNHLY and CDR2 as FYNNEI. CDR3 in amino acids: CASSVGTGASSPLHF. The CDR3 DNA is TGTGCCAGCAGTGTTGGGACAGGGGCGAGTTCACCCCTCCACTTT.

V gene TRBV27 combines with J gene TRBJ1-6; D might be TRBD1 (6 bases). The CDR3 has 14 amino acids. Trimming shortened V by 6 bases and J by 7 bases, and 13 bases separated the two germline ends. Germline CDR1 reads MNHEY; CDR2 reads SMNVEV (reference sequence). The CDR3: CASSQGGVNSPLHF. In DNA form, the CDR3 reads TGTGCCAGCAGCCAAGGGGGAGTCAATTCACCCCTCCACTTT.

The V and J genes are TRBV10-3 and TRBJ2-7, with 12 nucleotides matching TRBD1. V lost 11 bases, J lost 5 bases, and 7 bases stayed unmatched. This CDR3 is 13 amino acids long. Germline loops: CDR1 ENHRY, CDR2 SYGVKD. CDR3 sequence reads: CAVRDRGQDEQYF. CDR3 DNA sequence: TGTGCCGTCCGGGACAGGGGGCAGGACGAGCAGTACTTC.

V gene TRBV3-1 (or the pseudogene TRBV3-2) combines with J gene TRBJ1-6; 7 bases are shared with TRBD1. The CDR3 is 14 residues long. Losses at the gene ends were 5 bases for V and 8 bases for J; bases not matched to a gene: 6. Germline V CDR1 and CDR2: LGHDT, YNNKEL (reference sequence). The CDR3 reads CASSFGRGYSPLHF. Written as DNA, the CDR3 is TGTGCCAGCAGCTTCGGCAGGGGGTATTCACCCCTCCACTTT.